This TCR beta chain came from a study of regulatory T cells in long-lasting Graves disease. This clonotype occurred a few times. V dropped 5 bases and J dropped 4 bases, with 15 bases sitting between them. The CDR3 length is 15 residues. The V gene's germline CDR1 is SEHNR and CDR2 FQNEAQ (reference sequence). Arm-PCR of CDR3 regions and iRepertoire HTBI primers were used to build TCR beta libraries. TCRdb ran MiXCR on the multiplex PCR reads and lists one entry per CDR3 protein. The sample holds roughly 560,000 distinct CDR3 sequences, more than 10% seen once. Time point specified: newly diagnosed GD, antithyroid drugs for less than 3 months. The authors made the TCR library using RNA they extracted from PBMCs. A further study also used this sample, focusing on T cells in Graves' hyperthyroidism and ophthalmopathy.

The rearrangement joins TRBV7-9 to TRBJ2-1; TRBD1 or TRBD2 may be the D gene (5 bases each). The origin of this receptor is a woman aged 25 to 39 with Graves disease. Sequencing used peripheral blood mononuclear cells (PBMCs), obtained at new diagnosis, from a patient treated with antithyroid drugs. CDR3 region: CASSTRDAPYNEQFF. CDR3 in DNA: TGTGCCAGCAGCACCCGGGACGCCCCTTACAATGAGCAGTTCTTC.